This T cell receptor beta chain emerged from a study of T cell responses to AZD1222 COVID-19 vaccine. TCRdb keeps only in-frame clones here, not all; method: immunoSEQ multiplex PCR. The table records 53,000 or so clones, approximately 85% of them present only once. CDR3 length equals 14 residues. Per the germline V gene, CDR1 is SGHRS and CDR2 is YFSETQ. V lost 4 bases, J lost 8 bases, and 15 bases lay in between. This sequence joins TRBV5-1 and TRBJ1-4; no definite D call. The material was peripheral blood, obtained on day 0 of MenACWY control vaccination. This clonotype was obtained from an adult in good health. CDR3: CASSPGEVGEKLFF. The CDR3 coding sequence is TGCGCCAGCAGCCCCGGCGAGGTGGGCGAAAAACTGTTTTTT.